The rows below give T cell receptor beta chains drawn from one sample of a study of blood T cell repertoires in COVID-19. TCRdb keeps only in-frame clones here, not all; method: immunoSEQ multiplex PCR. The sample lists nearly 110,000 clones; about 84% were seen once. The sequencing sample was made of peripheral blood. The source is an older woman with acute or convalescent COVID-19. CDR3s include the opening cysteine and the closing phenylalanine or tryptophan. Each record gives: V gene, D gene, J gene, clone size, CDR3 protein, CDR3 DNA. The D gene is left open where the match is weak. Part of the rows lack a size; the others show once, few, many or a class for expanded clones.

TRBV15	-	TRBJ2-7	-	CATSSLGHAEQYF	TGTGCCACCAGCAGCTTGGGACACGCCGAGCAGTACTTC
TRBV5-1	TRBD1	TRBJ2-2	-	CASSSGQGAGSGELFF	TGCGCCAGCAGCTCCGGACAGGGGGCGGGGTCCGGGGAGCTGTTTTTT
TRBV14	TRBD1	TRBJ2-7	-	CASSPRQDRGSYEQYF	TGTGCCAGCAGCCCCCGACAGGACAGGGGTTCCTACGAGCAGTACTTC
TRBV12-3/TRBV12-4	-	TRBJ1-5	once	CASSTSGNQPQHF	TGTGCCAGCAGCACATCGGGAAATCAGCCCCAGCATTTT
TRBV2	-	TRBJ1-6	-	CASSPNGGDSPLHF	TGTGCCAGCAGCCCCAACGGGGGTGATTCACCCCTCCACTTT
TRBV29-1	TRBD2	TRBJ2-1	-	CSVVKTSGGFGSIEQFF	TGCAGCGTTGTCAAAACTAGCGGGGGATTCGGCAGTATTGAGCAGTTCTTC
TRBV18	TRBD1	TRBJ1-4	-	CASSPSGGYEKLFF	TGTGCCAGCTCACCGTCAGGGGGTTATGAAAAACTGTTTTTT
TRBV6-5	TRBD1	TRBJ1-1	-	CASSYVGQGTPEAFF	TGTGCCAGCAGTTACGTGGGACAGGGGACACCTGAAGCTTTCTTT
TRBV10-1	TRBD1	TRBJ1-2	-	CASSTFGQANYGYTF	TGCGCCAGCAGTACGTTTGGACAGGCCAACTATGGCTACACCTTC
TRBV4-1	TRBD1	TRBJ1-3	-	CASSPTYIRQGRSSGNTIYF	TGCGCCAGCAGCCCTACATACATTAGACAGGGACGAAGCTCTGGAAACACCATATATTTT
TRBV27	TRBD1	TRBJ2-7	-	CASSPGQAISYEQYF	TGTGCCAGCAGCCCGGGACAGGCTATCTCCTACGAGCAGTACTTC
TRBV5-4	TRBD1	TRBJ1-1	once	CASSLAGTGGAYTEAFF	TGTGCCAGCAGCTTGGCTGGGACAGGGGGCGCATACACTGAAGCTTTCTTT
TRBV19	TRBD1	TRBJ1-4	once	CASSVSGTDRRGEKLFF	TGTGCCAGTAGTGTTTCCGGGACAGATCGTCGGGGTGAAAAACTGTTTTTT
TRBV29-1	TRBD1	TRBJ1-2	-	CSVGDSTLWGYTF	TGCAGCGTTGGGGACAGCACCCTCTGGGGCTACACCTTC
TRBV6-9	-	TRBJ1-1	-	CASSSPGMNTEAFF	TGTGCCAGCAGTTCCCCGGGGATGAACACTGAAGCTTTCTTT
TRBV5-1	TRBD1	TRBJ2-7	-	CASSILQGAAYEQYF	TGCGCCAGCAGCATCCTTCAGGGGGCGGCCTACGAGCAGTACTTC
TRBV5-4	-	TRBJ2-3	-	CASSFWTGGASQYF	TGTGCCAGCAGCTTTTGGACTGGCGGGGCTTCGCAGTATTTT
TRBV25-1	TRBD1	TRBJ1-2	-	CASSEPGDRAGFDGYTF	TGTGCCAGCAGTGAACCAGGCGACAGGGCGGGCTTTGATGGCTACACCTTC
TRBV7-9	-	TRBJ1-2	-	CASSYRENGYTF	TGTGCCAGCAGCTACAGGGAAAATGGCTACACCTTC
TRBV5-5	TRBD1	TRBJ1-2	-	CASSLEGQGNYGYTF	TGTGCCAGCAGCTTGGAGGGACAGGGGAACTATGGCTACACCTTC
TRBV28	-	TRBJ1-1	-	CASSLSSGQGFRTEAFF	TGTGCCAGCAGTTTATCGTCCGGCCAGGGCTTTCGAACAGAAGCTTTCTTT
TRBV14	TRBD2	TRBJ2-5	-	CASSPLLGGSGTSETQYF	TGTGCCAGCAGCCCCCTTCTCGGGGGTAGCGGGACCAGCGAGACCCAGTACTTC
TRBV30	-	TRBJ1-3	-	CAWSRDNFGNTIYF	TGTGCCTGGAGCCGGGACAACTTTGGAAACACCATATATTTT
TRBV3-1/TRBV3-2	TRBD1	TRBJ2-7	-	CASSRDRGHEQYF	TGTGCCAGCAGCCGGGACAGGGGGCACGAGCAGTACTTC
TRBV7-8	-	TRBJ2-2	-	CASSLARFVTGELFF	TGTGCCAGCAGCTTAGCCCGTTTTGTCACCGGGGAGCTGTTTTTT
TRBV10-3	TRBD2	TRBJ2-1	-	CAISEIGTSGRAAYNEQFF	TGTGCCATCAGTGAAATAGGGACTAGCGGGAGGGCCGCCTACAATGAGCAGTTCTTC
TRBV18	-	TRBJ1-4	-	CASSTKGATEKLFF	TGTGCCAGCTCCACAAAAGGGGCGACTGAAAAACTGTTTTTT
TRBV5-1	TRBD2	TRBJ2-5	once	CASSSGLAVQETQYF	TGCGCCAGCAGCTCGGGACTAGCGGTACAAGAGACCCAGTACTTC
TRBV27	TRBD2	TRBJ2-1	-	CASSFRAGGNSYNEQFF	TGTGCCAGCAGTTTTAGAGCGGGGGGGAACTCCTACAATGAGCAGTTCTTC
TRBV7-2	TRBD1	TRBJ1-2	-	CASSPNRGDGYTF	TGTGCCAGCAGCCCTAACAGGGGAGATGGCTACACCTTC
TRBV9	TRBD1	TRBJ2-1	-	CASSASLGQGFDEQFF	TGTGCCAGCAGCGCTAGTCTAGGACAGGGGTTTGATGAGCAGTTCTTC
TRBV11-2	TRBD2	TRBJ2-7	-	CASSPRGSGKFNEQYF	TGTGCCAGCAGCCCCCGGGGTAGCGGGAAGTTTAACGAGCAGTACTTC
TRBV29-1	-	TRBJ2-3	-	CSVEGQATDTQYF	TGCAGCGTTGAAGGGCAGGCCACAGATACGCAGTATTTT
TRBV7-3	TRBD2	TRBJ2-3	-	CASSERGTSGSQGTQYF	TGTGCCAGCAGCGAAAGGGGGACTAGCGGGTCGCAGGGTACGCAGTATTTT
TRBV25-1	TRBD1	TRBJ1-2	-	CASSESGTDYGYTF	TGTGCCAGCAGTGAATCGGGGACAGATTATGGCTACACCTTC
TRBV19	TRBD2	TRBJ2-1	-	CASSIQTSGSTEQFF	TGTGCCAGTAGTATCCAGACTAGCGGGAGTACTGAGCAGTTCTTC
TRBV6-1	-	TRBJ1-6	-	CASSEARAQLRSPLHF	TGTGCCAGCAGTGAAGCGCGGGCGCAGCTAAGATCACCCCTCCACTTT
TRBV20-1	-	TRBJ1-5	-	CSASTQGQDQPQHF	TGCAGTGCTAGTACCCAGGGGCAGGATCAGCCCCAGCATTTT
TRBV6-6	TRBD2	TRBJ2-2	once	CATKGLADTGELFF	TGTGCCACAAAAGGACTAGCGGACACCGGGGAGCTGTTTTTT
TRBV2	-	TRBJ1-1	-	CASTTTGDTEAFF	TGTGCCAGCACTACTACCGGGGACACTGAAGCTTTCTTT
TRBV19	-	TRBJ2-7	-	CASSTQAGGYEQYF	TGTGCCAGTAGTACGCAGGCTGGTGGGTACGAGCAGTACTTC
TRBV7-2	TRBD1	TRBJ1-2	-	CASSLEAGGANGYTF	TGTGCCAGCAGCTTAGAGGCAGGGGGCGCGAATGGCTACACCTTC
TRBV4-1	TRBD2	TRBJ2-1	-	CASSQPWRGGREQFF	TGCGCCAGCAGCCAACCTTGGCGGGGGGGTCGCGAGCAGTTCTTC
TRBV5-4	-	TRBJ1-2	-	CASSHPGNSNYGYTF	TGTGCCAGCAGCCACCCGGGGAATTCCAACTATGGCTACACCTTC
TRBV11-3	TRBD1	TRBJ2-3	-	CASSLRQGYTDTQYF	TGTGCCAGCAGCCTGAGACAGGGGTACACAGATACGCAGTATTTT
TRBV6-1	-	TRBJ1-2	-	CASSEMGRGPNSYGYTF	TGTGCCAGCAGTGAAATGGGCAGGGGACCCAATTCCTATGGCTACACCTTC
TRBV15	TRBD1	TRBJ2-5	-	CATSSDRAQETQYF	TGTGCCACCAGCAGCGACAGGGCCCAAGAGACCCAGTACTTC
TRBV15	-	TRBJ2-3	once	CATSRYGQQRSTDTQYF	TGTGCCACCAGCAGATACGGGCAACAGCGGAGCACAGATACGCAGTATTTT
TRBV5-1	TRBD1	TRBJ1-3	-	CASSQDRVSGNTIYF	TGCGCCAGCAGCCAAGACAGGGTGTCCGGAAACACCATATATTTT
TRBV3-1/TRBV3-2	-	TRBJ2-7	few	CASSQTFGTFYEQYF	TGTGCCAGCAGTCAGACCTTTGGGACTTTCTACGAGCAGTACTTC
TRBV3-1/TRBV3-2	-	TRBJ1-5	-	CASSLGHFTWEGRNQPQHF	TGTGCCAGCAGCCTAGGTCATTTTACGTGGGAGGGTCGGAATCAGCCCCAGCATTTT
TRBV24-1	-	TRBJ1-2	-	CATSDPQGGYTF	TGTGCCACCAGTGATCCCCAGGGTGGCTACACCTTC
TRBV6-6	-	TRBJ1-1	-	CASSPDRGMNTEAFF	TGTGCCAGCAGCCCAGACAGAGGAATGAACACTGAAGCTTTCTTT
TRBV5-1	-	TRBJ2-2	-	CASSWPRDRSGELFF	TGCGCCAGCAGCTGGCCCAGGGATCGGTCCGGGGAGCTGTTTTTT